Listed here is a single T cell receptor beta chain. Its antigen is undetermined. This record belongs to a study of T cells in Graves' hyperthyroidism and ophthalmopathy. General study findings and limits: Ophthalmopathy cases were set apart from stable hyperthyroidism by a 13 V-J model.

V lost 5 bases, J lost 8 bases, and 9 bases stayed unmatched. This CDR3 has 13 residues. Germline CDR1 is SQVTM and CDR2 is ANQGSEA. Amplification of TCR beta CDR3 regions used RNA as the template. With the HTBI primer set, the TCR CDR3 went through a first round of RT-PCR. TCRdb passed the multiplex PCR reads through MiXCR, listing each CDR3 protein once. The top ten hold approximately 10% of the sample, which has about 380,000 distinct CDR3 sequences, around 13% seen once. The hyperthyroidism was newly diagnosed and had lasted under 2 months; the patients were aged 18 to 65. Uncontrolled infection, other autoimmune disease, pregnancy or lactation barred patients from enrollment. It was 8 to 10 ml of fresh peripheral blood that supplied the PBMCs.

Sequenced sample: blood. V and J are TRBV29-1 and TRBJ1-2, with 9 bases aligning to TRBD1. This receptor was identified in an older woman with Graves' hyperthyroidism. The CDR3 sequence: CSVPGTGTAGYTF. The CDR3, as DNA: TGCAGCGTTCCCGGGACAGGGACAGCGGGCTACACCTTC.